These 21 T cell receptor beta chains were sequenced from one sample in a study of Ad26.COV2.S vaccination and SARS-CoV-2 variants. Only in-frame clones appear in the TCRdb table, and some are missing; sequencing was by immunoSEQ multiplex PCR. The sample has 300,000 to 350,000 clones, 75% to 90% seen once. Treatment reported: around 19 received Ad26.COV2.S at low or high dose, single or two shots; 5 received placebo; per-sample allocation not given. Samples analyzed were those drawn on day 63 after the first vaccine or placebo injection. Specimen: peripheral blood, collected in a trial of Ad26.COV2.S vaccine versus placebo. These receptors all stem from a person aged 18 to 65 who received the Ad26.COV2.S COVID-19 vaccine or a placebo.

The chain couples TRBV30 to TRBJ1-2; D remains unclear. Trimming pared 5 bases from V and 6 bases from J, leaving 4 bases between. CDR3 length: 9 residues. CDR1 GTSNPN and CDR2 SVGIG come from the germline V gene (reference sequence). CDR3 loop: CAWGDGYTF. CDR3 nucleotide sequence: TGTGCCTGGGGGGATGGCTACACCTTC.

The chain uses TRBV6-5 and TRBJ2-5; 10 bases agree with TRBD2. With V trimmed by 6 bases and J by 4 bases, 5 bases remained unmatched. Germline V gene data show CDR1 as MNHEY and CDR2 as SVGAGI. This CDR3 spans 14 amino acids. The CDR3 DNA reads TGTGCCAGCAGAGCTAGCGGGGGAGGAGAGACCCAGTACTTC. Translated: CASRASGGGETQYF.

In nucleotides, the CDR3 is TGTGCCTGGAGTGTAAGGGAGGGAAATACGCAGTATTTT. Amino acid sequence: CAWSVREGNTQYF. The chain has TRBV30 and TRBJ2-3; 7 positions match TRBD2. The CDR3 has 13 residues. From germline, CDR1 is GTSNPN and CDR2 SVGIG (reference sequence). The J segment lost 7 bases and the V segment lost 0 bases, leaving 4 bases of the junction unmatched.

V is TRBV28 and J is TRBJ2-1, with 11 positions matching TRBD2. The CDR3 contains 13 residues. Trimming removed 5 bases from V and 9 bases from J; junction bases left unmatched: 3. From germline, CDR1 is MDHEN and CDR2 SYDVKM. The chain's CDR3 is CASSISGRGEQFF. In DNA form, the CDR3 reads TGTGCCAGCAGTATTAGCGGGAGGGGTGAGCAGTTCTTC.

V and J are TRBV6-2 or TRBV6-3 and TRBJ1-5; the D is unclear. This CDR3 has 14 residues. V was clipped by 3 bases and J by 3 bases, with 9 bases between them. Germline V CDR1 and CDR2: MNHEY, SVGEGT. The CDR3 bases are TGTGCCAGCAGTTATACAGCTCTCAATCAGCCCCAGCATTTT. It codes for CASSYTALNQPQHF.

This clone has a single count. The CDR3 region has the DNA TGCAGTGCTAGTTGGATGAACACCGGGGAGCTGTTTTTT. Translated: CSASWMNTGELFF. The chain links TRBV20-1 to TRBJ2-2; D is uncertain. The germline V gene has CDR1 DFQATT and CDR2 SNEGSKA (reference sequence). Trimming took 3 bases from V and 1 from J, leaving 6 bases between them. This CDR3 is built from 13 residues.

CDR3 coding DNA: TGCAGTGCTAGAACGGGACAGAAGCAGTACTTC. Protein: CSARTGQKQYF. The chain uses TRBV20-1 and TRBJ2-7, with 7 bases identical to TRBD1. V lost 2 bases to trimming and J lost 8 bases; unmatched junction nucleotides: 3. The CDR3 length is 11 residues. Per the germline V gene, CDR1 is DFQATT and CDR2 is SNEGSKA (reference sequence).

A remark on this clone: Other nucleotide sequences in the sample specify the same CDR3. The CDR3 DNA sequence: TGCAGTGCTAGTGGTGGCAATCAGCCCCAGCATTTT. Residues: CSASGGNQPQHF. This sequence joins TRBV20-1 and TRBJ1-5; D is unresolved. V was shortened by 3 bases and J by 2 bases, with 5 bases between the two germline ends. The CDR3 has 12 residues. The germline V gene has CDR1 DFQATT and CDR2 SNEGSKA (reference sequence).

This clone was seen just once. The chain links TRBV10-2 to TRBJ1-5; D is possibly TRBD1 (5 bases). From germline, CDR1 is WSHSY and CDR2 SAAADI. V dropped 3 bases and J dropped 2 bases, with 8 bases sitting between them. The length of the CDR3 is 14 residues. Here the CDR3 DNA reads TGCGCCAGCAGTGAATCAGGGCGCAATCAGCCCCAGCATTTT. Translating it yields CASSESGRNQPQHF.

This rearrangement joins TRBV7-2 to TRBJ2-1, with no clear D. This CDR3 has 11 residues. V was pared by 5 bases and J by 7 bases, with 6 bases between. The germline V gene encodes CDR1 SGHTA and CDR2 FQGNSA. CDR3 nucleotides: TGTGCCAGCAGCCTTAGGAATGAGCAGTTCTTC. This codes for CASSLRNEQFF.

V gene TRBV3-1 (or the pseudogene TRBV3-2) combines with J gene TRBJ1-3; D ambiguous. Germline V gives CDR1 LGHDT, CDR2 YNNKEL (reference sequence). CDR3 size: 16 residues. With 4 bases removed from V and 0 bases from J, the gap between germline ends came to 13 bases. The CDR3 protein is CASSPFETDSGNTIYF. CDR3 nucleotide sequence: TGTGCCAGCAGCCCATTTGAGACGGACTCTGGAAACACCATATATTTT.

V and J are TRBV7-9 and TRBJ1-6; 8 nucleotides agree with TRBD1. Germline V gives CDR1 SEHNR, CDR2 FQNEAQ (reference sequence). J was trimmed by 7 bases and V by 6 bases; bases with no gene match: 5. CDR3 length: 14 residues. In nucleotides, the CDR3 is TGTGCCAGCAGGTTCGGACAGGGAAATTCACCCCTCCACTTT. Translating gives CASRFGQGNSPLHF.

This chain links TRBV5-1 with TRBJ2-1; D possibly matches TRBD1 or TRBD2 (6 bases each). Germline V CDR1 and CDR2: SGHRS, YFSETQ. V was pared by 0 bases and J by 3 bases, with 10 bases between. This CDR3 comprises 15 residues. Here the CDR3 reads CASSLEQGGYNEQFF. In DNA form, the CDR3 reads TGCGCCAGCAGCTTGGAACAGGGAGGCTACAATGAGCAGTTCTTC.

The J gene is TRBJ1-2, the V gene TRBV5-6; no clear D. Trimming pared 4 bases from V and 0 bases from J, leaving 10 bases between. This CDR3 is built from 14 residues. The germline gives CDR1 SGHDT, CDR2 YYEEEE. Here the CDR3 DNA reads TGTGCCAGCAGCCCAGTCGCCTCTAACTATGGCTACACCTTC. Translated, it gives CASSPVASNYGYTF.

V gene TRBV3-1 (or the pseudogene TRBV3-2) combines with J gene TRBJ1-2; 7 nucleotides line up with TRBD1. Germline V gene lookup returns CDR1 LGHDT and CDR2 YNNKEL (reference sequence). The CDR3 covers 12 residues. V trimming: 4 bases; J trimming: 8 bases; junction bases outside the gene matches: 4. DNA of the CDR3: TGTGCCAGCAGCCGGGGGGACAGCGGCTACACCTTC. It yields the protein CASSRGDSGYTF.

The chain joins TRBV5-4 to TRBJ2-3, with TRBD2 matching 7 bases. Unmatched junction bases numbered 7, after V lost 0 bases and J lost 6 bases. The germline CDR1 and CDR2 sequences are SGHNT and YYREEE (reference sequence). This CDR3 spans 15 amino acids. CDR3 sequence: CASSLDRTRVDTQYF. The CDR3 bases are TGTGCCAGCAGCTTGGATAGGACTAGAGTGGATACGCAGTATTTT.

V and J are TRBV28 and TRBJ1-1; TRBD1 matches 7 bases. The CDR3 is 14 amino acids. Germline V gives CDR1 MDHEN, CDR2 SYDVKM. V trimming: 10 bases; J trimming: 1 base; junction bases outside the gene matches: 9. The CDR3 bases are TGTGCCACCCAGGACAGGCGATCGAACACTGAAGCTTTCTTT. Protein sequence: CATQDRRSNTEAFF.

The V and J genes are TRBV7-9 and TRBJ2-3, with TRBD2 matching over 13 bases. With V trimmed by 5 bases and J by 4 bases, 6 bases remained unmatched. Looked up from germline, CDR1 is SEHNR and CDR2 is FQNEAQ (reference sequence). The CDR3 loop spans 16 amino acids. The CDR3 region is CASSPRTSGSADTQYF. DNA of the CDR3: TGTGCCAGCAGCCCCCGGACTAGCGGGAGCGCAGATACGCAGTATTTT.

The chain carries TRBV7-2 and TRBJ2-2, with D hard to call. V gave up 5 bases and J gave up 9 bases, with 13 bases separating them. The CDR3 contains 13 residues. Germline CDR1 is SGHTA and CDR2 is FQGNSA. CDR3 in amino acids: CASSLPQTWELFF. In DNA form, the CDR3 reads TGTGCCAGCAGCCTTCCACAGACCTGGGAGCTGTTTTTT. Using reference TRBV7-2 and TRBJ2-2 for the parts outside the CDR3, the full variable domain is GAGVSQSPSNKVTEKGKDVELRCDPISGHTALYWYRQSLGQGLEFLIYFQGNSAPDKSGLPSDRFSAERTGGSVSTLTIQRTQQEDSAVYLCASSLPQTWELFFGEGSRLTVL.

The V and J genes are TRBV7-9 and TRBJ2-3; either TRBD1 or TRBD2 may fit D (5 bases each). CDR1 SEHNR and CDR2 FQNEAQ come from the germline V gene (reference sequence). Trimming pared 2 bases from V and 3 bases from J, leaving 12 bases between. The CDR3 contains 15 residues. In DNA, the CDR3 is TGTGCCAGCAGCTTAAGCGTGAGGGGTACAGATACGCAGTATTTT. It is translated as CASSLSVRGTDTQYF.

The rearrangement joins TRBV19 to TRBJ1-5; 7 bases agree with TRBD1. The CDR3 sequence is 15 residues long. V lost 2 bases to trimming and J lost 2 bases; unmatched junction nucleotides: 3. CDR1 is LNHDA and CDR2 is SQIVND in the germline V gene (reference sequence). The CDR3, as DNA: TGTGCCAGTAGTATAAAAGGGGGCGGCAATCAGCCCCAGCATTTT. Amino acid sequence: CASSIKGGGNQPQHF.